These T cell receptor beta chains were read from a single sample in a study of cytomegalovirus exposure and HLA in healthy donors. Profiling relied on immunoSEQ multiplex PCR, and the TCRdb table lists in-frame clones only, not all of them. Of about 170,000 clones detected, over 70% appear once; the ten largest clones hold about 7%. Sequencing used PBMCs. The origin of the receptors is a man aged 25 to 40 in good health and CMV-seropositive. The CDR3 runs from the conserved cysteine through the conserved F or W. The order of the fields is V gene, D gene, J gene, clone size, CDR3 DNA, CDR3 protein. A D gene is named only where the DNA matches it firmly. Part of the rows lack a size; the others show once, few, many or a class for expanded clones.

TRBV7-9	-	TRBJ1-4	-	TGTTCCAGCAGCCCAGGGCTGGAAAAACTGTTTTTT	CSSSPGLEKLFF
TRBV5-6	-	TRBJ1-4	few	TGTGCCAGCAGCTTTAGGAGAACAACTAATGAAAAACTGTTTTTT	CASSFRRTTNEKLFF
TRBV19	-	TRBJ2-7	-	TGTGCCAGTAGTATAGCCCGTAACTCCTACGAGCAGTACTTC	CASSIARNSYEQYF
TRBV6-1	-	TRBJ2-7	-	TGTGCCAGCTCTAGTCGGGAGCTGTACGAGCAGTACTTC	CASSSRELYEQYF
TRBV4-1	TRBD1	TRBJ1-6	-	TGCGCCAGCAGCCAAGTCCCCCCCCCGGGACAGGACTCACCCCTCCACTTT	CASSQVPPPGQDSPLHF
TRBV5-6	-	TRBJ2-7	-	TGTGCCAGCAGCTTGTTAGATTACGAGCAGTACTTC	CASSLLDYEQYF
TRBV7-9	-	TRBJ2-1	-	TGTGCCAGCAGCCCTAGGGGGAATCCGGCGGTCTACAATGAGCAGTTCTTC	CASSPRGNPAVYNEQFF
TRBV18	-	TRBJ1-5	-	TGTGCCAGCTCACCACGGAGCGATCAGCCCCAGCATTTT	CASSPRSDQPQHF
TRBV15	-	TRBJ1-2	-	TGTGCCACCAGCAGAGATAGGGGGTATGGCTACACCTTC	CATSRDRGYGYTF
TRBV28	-	TRBJ2-2	-	TGTGCCAGCCGCTACGAGACTCTTACGGCCGGGGAGCTGTTTTTT	CASRYETLTAGELFF
TRBV5-3	TRBD1	TRBJ2-1	-	TGTGCCAGAAGCGCAGGTAACCGGGACAGGGGGCAGGATGAGCAGTTCTTC	CARSAGNRDRGQDEQFF
TRBV6-6	TRBD1	TRBJ1-2	-	TGTGCCAGCAGTAAGACTTCCCGGGACAGAAACTATGGCTACACCTTC	CASSKTSRDRNYGYTF
TRBV7-9	-	TRBJ2-2	-	TGTGCCAGCAGCTCCTCGGGCACCGGGGAGCTGTTTTTT	CASSSSGTGELFF
TRBV10-3	-	TRBJ1-6	-	TGTGCCACCAAGGAAGTCGGCGGTTCACCCCTCCACTTT	CATKEVGGSPLHF
TRBV27	-	TRBJ2-1	-	TGTGCCAGCAGTTTAAGTCCCTACCCACCTTACAATGAGCAGTTCTTC	CASSLSPYPPYNEQFF